This T cell receptor (beta chain) was sequenced in a study of T cell responses to AZD1222 COVID-19 vaccine. With regard to this clone: Its antigen is currently unknown.

Libraries were prepared by immunoSEQ multiplex PCR; TCRdb keeps only in-frame clonotypes and omits some of them. This sample has some 200,000 clones; around 92% occur once, and the top ten carry 10%. Overall study findings and caveats: Only a handful of individuals given AZD1222 were seropositive at baseline. Targets within unmutated variant regions were reportedly found for nearly half of spike-specific TCRs. Repertoire collection took place solely once the T cell response had peaked.

The CDR3 sequence is 15 residues long. Germline CDR1 and CDR2: SGHNT and YYREEE (reference sequence). J gave up 9 bases and V 1 base, and 12 bases lay outside the gene matches. The V gene is TRBV5-4, the J gene TRBJ2-7, with TRBD2 identical over 8 bases. The receptor was isolated from an adult in good health. The sequenced sample was peripheral blood, obtained on day 0 of AZD1222 vaccination. CDR3 protein: CASSLKLADREGQYF. The CDR3 nucleotides are TGTGCCAGCAGCTTGAAACTAGCGGATCGGGAAGGGCAGTACTTC.